This T cell receptor beta chain was found in a study of shared clonotypes between healthy human individuals. Comment on this clone: Its target is not known.

Study-wide findings and caveats: Relative to memory subsets, naive subsets generally showed larger estimated richness. Only blood underwent sampling, and tissue repertoires likely differ. Among donors, clonotype sharing was expected to be affected by sequencing depth.

The assay ran at deep level. Method: immunoSEQ multiplex PCR; TCRdb's copy keeps in-frame clones and lacks some. The repertoire holds about 2 million clones, roughly 94% seen once, with more than 0.1% in the top ten. CDR3 length equals 15 residues. Trimming at V came to 2 bases and at J to 4 bases, leaving 5 bases not matched to a gene. Per the germline V gene, CDR1 is SGHRS and CDR2 is YFSETQ. The chain uses TRBV5-1 and TRBJ2-1, with TRBD2 identical over 8 bases. The receptor's source is a man aged 18 to 30 in good health. Source material: naive CD4+ T cells sorted from blood. The sample's subset: CD45RA+ positively selected. The CDR3 DNA reads TGCGCCAGCAGCTTTAGGCGGGGGGAATACAATGAGCAGTTCTTC. Its translation is CASSFRRGEYNEQFF.